One T cell receptor beta chain is described in this entry. This specimen belongs to a study of blood T cell repertoires in COVID-19. V shed 6 bases and J 3 bases; nucleotides not matched to a gene: 5. The germline V gene has CDR1 KGHSH and CDR2 LQKENI. This CDR3 is 14 amino acids long. Profiled with immunoSEQ multiplex PCR; TCRdb holds only in-frame clones, not every one. Of 350,000 to 550,000 clones listed, 70% to 90% are singletons. The chain carries TRBV18 and TRBJ2-7, with TRBD2 matching 10 bases. The sequencing input was PBMCs or T cells enriched from blood (not recorded which). This TCR was recovered from a woman younger than 35 with acute COVID-19. This chain's CDR3 is CASSYQREGYEQYF. The CDR3 DNA reads TGTGCCAGCTCGTACCAGCGGGAGGGCTACGAGCAGTACTTC.